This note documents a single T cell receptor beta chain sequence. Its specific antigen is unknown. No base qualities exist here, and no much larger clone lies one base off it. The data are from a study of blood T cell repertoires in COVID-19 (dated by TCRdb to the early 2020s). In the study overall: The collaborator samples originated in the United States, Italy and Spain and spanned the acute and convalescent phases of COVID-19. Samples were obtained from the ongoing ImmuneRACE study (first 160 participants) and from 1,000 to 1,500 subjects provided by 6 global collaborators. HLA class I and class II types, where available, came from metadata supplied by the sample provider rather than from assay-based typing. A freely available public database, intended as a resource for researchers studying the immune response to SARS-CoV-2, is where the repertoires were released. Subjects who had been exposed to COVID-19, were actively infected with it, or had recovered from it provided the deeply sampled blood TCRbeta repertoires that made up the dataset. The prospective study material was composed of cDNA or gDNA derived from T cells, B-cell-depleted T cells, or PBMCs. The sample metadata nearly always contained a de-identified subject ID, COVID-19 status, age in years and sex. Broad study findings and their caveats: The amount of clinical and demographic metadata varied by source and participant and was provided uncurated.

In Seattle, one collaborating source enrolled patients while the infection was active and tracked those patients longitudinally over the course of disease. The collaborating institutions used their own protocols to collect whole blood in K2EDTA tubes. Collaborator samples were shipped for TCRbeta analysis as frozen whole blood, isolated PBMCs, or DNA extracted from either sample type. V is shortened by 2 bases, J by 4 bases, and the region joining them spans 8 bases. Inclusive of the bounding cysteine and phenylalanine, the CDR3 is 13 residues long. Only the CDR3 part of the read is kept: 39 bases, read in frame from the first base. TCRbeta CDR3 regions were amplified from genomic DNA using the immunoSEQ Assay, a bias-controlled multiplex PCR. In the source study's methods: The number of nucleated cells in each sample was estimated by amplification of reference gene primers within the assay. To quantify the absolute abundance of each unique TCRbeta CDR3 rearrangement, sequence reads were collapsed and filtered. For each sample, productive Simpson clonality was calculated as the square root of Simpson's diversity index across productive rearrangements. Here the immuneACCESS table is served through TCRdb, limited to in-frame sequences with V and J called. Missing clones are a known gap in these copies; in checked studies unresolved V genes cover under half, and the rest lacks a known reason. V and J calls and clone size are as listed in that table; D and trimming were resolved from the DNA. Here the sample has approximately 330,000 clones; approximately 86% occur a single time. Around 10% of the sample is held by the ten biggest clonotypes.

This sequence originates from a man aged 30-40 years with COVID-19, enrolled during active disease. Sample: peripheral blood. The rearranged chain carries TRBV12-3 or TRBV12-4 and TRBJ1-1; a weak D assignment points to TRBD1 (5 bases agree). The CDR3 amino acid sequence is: CASSLFGATEAFF. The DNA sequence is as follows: TGTGCCAGCAGTTTATTTGGGGCCACTGAAGCTTTCTTT.